These 24 T cell receptor beta chains share one sample of origin, sequenced in a study of blood T cell repertoires in COVID-19 (dated by TCRdb to the early 2020s). Library preparation employed the immunoSEQ multiplex PCR assay. TCRdb mirrors the immuneACCESS table, restricted to in-frame sequences. Some clones are absent from its copies; in checked studies, under half trace to an unresolved V gene, and the reason for the others is unknown. This sample is represented by 20,000 to 30,000 clones; roughly four fifths of them were singletons. Approximately 23% of the sample comes from the top ten. What was sequenced was peripheral blood. The receptor set was obtained from a human donor in a cohort sampled during active COVID-19.

The chain has TRBV2 and TRBJ2-7; no clear D gene. The CDR3 runs 13 residues. Trimming took 8 bases from V and 0 from J, leaving 11 bases between them. Germline V gene lookup returns CDR1 SNHLY and CDR2 FYNNEI. The CDR3 loop reads CASGDFPSYEQYF. CDR3 coding DNA: TGTGCCAGCGGAGACTTCCCCTCCTACGAGCAGTACTTC.

V and J are TRBV9 and TRBJ2-1; D is possibly TRBD1 (6 bases). This CDR3 spans 15 amino acids. Germline loops: CDR1 SGDLS, CDR2 YYNGEE. V dropped 0 bases and J dropped 1 base, with 8 bases sitting between them. CDR3 bases: TGTGCCAGCAGCGTAGCACAGGGTTCCTACAATGAGCAGTTCTTC. Translating gives CASSVAQGSYNEQFF.

The sample holds one count of this clone. This sequence joins TRBV30 and TRBJ2-1; TRBD2 matches at 8 bases. Trimming took 4 bases from V and 1 from J; bases not matched to a gene: 6. There are 15 residues in the CDR3. From germline, CDR1 is GTSNPN and CDR2 SVGIG (reference sequence). The CDR3 sequence is CAWNRPGGSYNEQFF. CDR3 in DNA: TGTGCCTGGAACCGGCCGGGGGGGTCCTACAATGAGCAGTTCTTC.

The gene calls are TRBV7-8 and TRBJ2-3; TRBD1 matches at 8 bases. The V and J ends lost 1 base and 2 bases, in that order; junction bases with no gene match: 5. Germline V gene data show CDR1 as SGHVS and CDR2 as FQNEAQ. This CDR3 has 16 amino acids. For the CDR3, the DNA is TGTGCCAGCAGCTTAGTGACAGGGGAAGCCACAGATACGCAGTATTTT. Protein sequence: CASSLVTGEATDTQYF. Full variable domain (missing parts from reference TRBV7-8 and TRBJ2-3): GAGVSQSPRYKVAKRGQDVALRCDPISGHVSLFWYQQALGQGPEFLTYFQNEAQLDKSGLPSDRFFAERPEGSVSTLKIQRTQQEDSAVYLCASSLVTGEATDTQYFGPGTRLTVL.

This clone was seen more than once but under ten times. V and J are TRBV3-1 (or the pseudogene TRBV3-2) and TRBJ2-1; a possible D gene is TRBD2 (5 bases). The CDR3 totals 15 residues. V was shortened by 3 bases and J by 8 bases, with 17 bases between the two germline ends. The V gene's germline CDR1 is LGHDT and CDR2 YNNKEL (reference sequence). DNA of the CDR3: TGTGCCAGCAGCCATACCCCTAGCCAGTCCTATGAGCAGTTCTTC. It is translated as CASSHTPSQSYEQFF.

V and J are TRBV7-9 and TRBJ2-3; D unclear. V lost 6 bases, J lost 5 bases, and 12 bases lay in between. In germline, CDR1 is SEHNR, CDR2 FQNEAQ (reference sequence). CDR3 length equals 13 residues. In DNA form, the CDR3 reads TGTGCCAGCAGTCCCACCTCACAAGATACGCAGTATTTT. Amino acids: CASSPTSQDTQYF.

V and J are TRBV7-9 and TRBJ2-7, with a tentative D call TRBD1 (6 bases). This CDR3 contains 12 residues. Deletions cut 5 bases from V and 7 bases from J, with 12 bases between. Germline CDR1 reads SEHNR; CDR2 reads FQNEAQ (reference sequence). The CDR3 loop is CASSLTGLEQYF. CDR3 coding DNA: TGTGCCAGCAGCCTTACAGGGTTGGAGCAGTACTTC.

The chain combines TRBV24-1 with TRBJ1-1; 11 bases are shared with TRBD1. This CDR3 is built from 16 residues. The ends lost 3 bases at V and 5 bases at J; junction bases unmatched: 7. Germline CDR1 reads KGHDR; CDR2 reads SFDVKD. CDR3: CATSDRSGTGGTEAFF. The DNA for the CDR3 is TGTGCCACCAGTGATCGTTCCGGGACAGGGGGGACTGAAGCTTTCTTT.

The chain joins TRBV7-2 to TRBJ2-5, with a weak D call TRBD1 (6 bases). The CDR3 loop spans 12 amino acids. CDR1 is SGHTA and CDR2 is FQGNSA in the germline V gene. V was trimmed by 9 bases and J by 5 bases, leaving 13 bases between them. CDR3 nucleotide sequence: TGTGCCAGTACACAGGGTAGGGAGACCCAGTACTTC. Translating gives CASTQGRETQYF. Full variable domain (rest looked up from reference TRBV7-2 and TRBJ2-5): GAGVSQSPSNKVTEKGKDVELRCDPISGHTALYWYRQSLGQGLEFLIYFQGNSAPDKSGLPSDRFSAERTGGSVSTLTIQRTQQEDSAVYLCASTQGRETQYFGPGTRLLVL.

The J gene is TRBJ2-7, the V gene TRBV27; possible D gene TRBD1, 5 bases. The germline V gene has CDR1 MNHEY and CDR2 SMNVEV (reference sequence). The CDR3 length is 14 residues. The V end lost 8 bases, the J end lost 0 bases, and 14 bases lay between the germline ends. CDR3 sequence reads: CASGQQASSYEQYF. As DNA, the CDR3 is TGTGCCAGCGGTCAACAGGCCAGCTCCTACGAGCAGTACTTC.

The sample holds a few counts of this clone. The chain couples TRBV28 to TRBJ1-1; 7 positions match TRBD1. Trimming took 5 bases from V and 12 from J; bases not matched to a gene: 9. CDR1 is MDHEN, CDR2 SYDVKM, per germline. CDR3 length: 12 residues. The CDR3 DNA sequence: TGTGCCAGCAGTATAAGGACAGGAGGGCCTTTCTTT. It yields the protein CASSIRTGGPFF.

The gene calls are TRBV9 and TRBJ1-6; D is undetermined. Trimming removed 4 bases from V and 7 bases from J, with 12 bases in between. This CDR3 has 14 amino acids. Germline V gene lookup returns CDR1 SGDLS and CDR2 YYNGEE. The CDR3 is CASSLGSGNSPLHF. Written as DNA, the CDR3 is TGTGCCAGCAGCCTAGGCTCGGGAAATTCACCCCTCCACTTT.

The V call is TRBV4-1, the J call TRBJ2-1; a possible D gene is TRBD1 (6 bases). The CDR3 totals 15 residues. Per the germline V gene, CDR1 is MGHRA and CDR2 is YSYEKL. V lost 0 bases and J 6 bases, leaving 12 bases between the germline ends. The DNA for the CDR3 is TGCGCCAGCAGCCAAGATCAGGGGCGGTTCAATGAGCAGTTCTTC. Translated: CASSQDQGRFNEQFF.

This rearrangement joins TRBV7-9 to TRBJ2-7; weak D call: TRBD2 (5 bases). The V end lost 0 bases, the J end lost 0 bases, and 9 bases lay between the germline ends. The CDR3 spans 15 residues. Germline loops: CDR1 SEHNR, CDR2 FQNEAQ (reference sequence). CDR3 DNA: TGTGCCAGCAGCTTAGCGTCTGGGAGCTCCTACGAGCAGTACTTC. This sequence encodes CASSLASGSSYEQYF.

The chain recombines TRBV4-1 with TRBJ1-2; 9 bases match TRBD1. J was trimmed by 8 bases and V by 0 bases; bases with no gene match: 7. Germline-derived CDR1 and CDR2 are MGHRA and YSYEKL. CDR3 size: 15 residues. CDR3 in DNA: TGCGCCAGCAGCCAAGACCCCGGACAGGGGCTAGGCTACACCTTC. Its protein is CASSQDPGQGLGYTF.

The V call is TRBV5-1, the J call TRBJ2-2; 9 bases match TRBD1. CDR1 and CDR2 (germline): SGHRS, YFSETQ. This CDR3 is 15 amino acids long. V dropped 3 bases and J dropped 3; count of bases not matched to a gene: 3. The CDR3 bases are TGCGCCAGCAGCTCCGGACAGGGGTACACCGGGGAGCTGTTTTTT. Its protein product is CASSSGQGYTGELFF.

This chain links TRBV19 with TRBJ1-5; D is ambiguous. V dropped 4 bases and J dropped 0 bases, with 7 bases sitting between them. Germline loops: CDR1 LNHDA, CDR2 SQIVND (reference sequence). The CDR3 is 14 residues long. The CDR3 region has the DNA TGTGCCAGTAGTACAGGCCCTAGCAATCAGCCCCAGCATTTT. Translated, it gives CASSTGPSNQPQHF.

The chain uses TRBV7-2 and TRBJ2-7; D may be TRBD1 (6 bases). The CDR3 extends over 14 amino acids. V dropped 2 bases and J dropped 3 bases, with 11 bases sitting between them. Germline values: CDR1 SGHTA, CDR2 FQGNSA. The CDR3 protein is CASSLKTGIYEQYF. The CDR3 bases are TGTGCCAGCAGCTTAAAAACAGGGATCTACGAGCAGTACTTC.

The CDR3 coding sequence is TGTGCCAGCAGTTCTAACGGGGAGCTGTTTTTT. Its protein is CASSSNGELFF. V and J are TRBV27 and TRBJ2-2, with D unresolved. The germline CDR1 and CDR2 sequences are MNHEY and SMNVEV (reference sequence). CDR3 length: 11 amino acids. V shed 4 bases and J shed 7 bases, with 4 bases lying between them.

V is TRBV7-9 and J is TRBJ2-6, with D maybe TRBD1 (5 bases). Germline V lookup: CDR1 SEHNR, CDR2 FQNEAQ (reference sequence). V lost 2 bases and J lost 0, with 11 bases in between. CDR3 size: 17 residues. The CDR3: CASSLYTGDSGANVLTF. The CDR3 nucleotides are TGTGCCAGCAGCTTATATACAGGCGACTCTGGGGCCAACGTCCTGACTTTC. Looking up the rest from reference TRBV7-9 and TRBJ2-6 gives the full variable domain: DTGVSQNPRHKITKRGQNVTFRCDPISEHNRLYWYRQTLGQGPEFLTYFQNEAQLEKSRLLSDRFSAERPKGSFSTLEIQRTEQGDSAMYLCASSLYTGDSGANVLTFGAGSRLTVL.

This chain's CDR3 is CASSSTRETQYF. Here the CDR3 DNA reads TGTGCCAGCAGTTCCACCAGGGAGACCCAGTACTTC. The chain links TRBV28 to TRBJ2-5; D call uncertain. The germline gives CDR1 MDHEN, CDR2 SYDVKM. CDR3 length: 12 amino acids. V was trimmed by 4 bases and J by 5 bases, leaving 8 bases between them. The full variable domain, rest sourced from reference TRBV28 and TRBJ2-5, is DVKVTQSSRYLVKRTGEKVFLECVQDMDHENMFWYRQDPGLGLRLIYFSYDVKMKEKGDIPEGYSVSREKKERFSLILESASTNQTSMYLCASSSTRETQYFGPGTRLLVL.

The rearrangement links TRBV24-1 to TRBJ2-1; D possibly corresponds to TRBD2 (6 bases). This CDR3 has 13 residues. Trimming left V 9 bases short and J 7 bases short, with 15 bases between. CDR1 is KGHDR, CDR2 SFDVKD, per germline. CDR3 coding DNA: TGTGCCACCTCCTCGCGGGGTAGGAATGAGCAGTTCTTC. Translating it yields CATSSRGRNEQFF.

V gene TRBV6-5 combines with J gene TRBJ1-2, with 8 bases that match TRBD1. CDR3 length equals 16 residues. Germline CDR1 is MNHEY and CDR2 is SVGAGI. Germline trimming cut 0 bases from V and 3 bases from J; bases unmatched to any gene: 6. DNA for the CDR3: TGTGCCAGCAGTTACTCGGGACAGGATTTCCACTATGGCTACACCTTC. This translates into CASSYSGQDFHYGYTF.

The chain links TRBV27 to TRBJ1-2; D ambiguous. CDR3 length equals 14 residues. V lost 0 bases, J lost 3 bases, and 8 bases lay in between. Germline V CDR1 and CDR2: MNHEY, SMNVEV (reference sequence). CDR3 sequence reads: CASSLSTGDYGYTF. CDR3 bases: TGTGCCAGCAGTTTATCCACGGGAGACTATGGCTACACCTTC.